The TCR beta chain under discussion was sequenced for a study of shared clonotypes between healthy human individuals. The study's findings and limits: The small donor group covered limited genetic and exposure diversity. Generally, naive subsets came out with larger estimated richness than memory subsets.

The authors distributed each subset's genomic DNA evenly over several immunoSEQ plates. Repertoires were generated with immunoSEQ multiplex PCR, while TCRdb's copy carries only in-frame clones and drops some. The data show millions of clones, about 95% seen once. Remarks on this clone: As yet, its antigen is unknown.

As defined, naive CD8 cells were CD45RO-negative and positively selected for CCR7, with terminally differentiated effector memory CD45RA+ cells excluded. The source material was naive CD8+ T cells sorted from blood. The TCR originated in a man between 18 and 29 years old in good health.

The CDR3 sequence: CASSPSGETNEKLFF. The CDR3 DNA reads TGTGCCAGCAGCCCATCAGGGGAAACTAATGAAAAACTGTTTTTT. V and J are TRBV11-2 and TRBJ1-4; weak D call: TRBD1 (6 bases). The V end was cut by 5 bases, the J end by 1 base, with 11 bases between. The CDR3 extends over 15 amino acids. Germline V gene data show CDR1 as SGHAT and CDR2 as FQNNGV. Full variable domain (remainder filled in from reference TRBV11-2 and TRBJ1-4): EAGVAQSPRYKIIEKRQSVAFWCNPISGHATLYWYQQILGQGPKLLIQFQNNGVVDDSQLPKDRFSAERLKGVDSTLKIQPAKLEDSAVYLCASSPSGETNEKLFFGSGTQLSVL.